This T cell receptor (beta chain) was captured by sequencing in a study of blood T cell repertoires in COVID-19. The germline gives CDR1 SGHRS, CDR2 YFSETQ. The CDR3 extends over 15 amino acids. Trimming shortened V by 5 bases and J by 4 bases, and 15 bases separated the two germline ends. Sequencing used immunoSEQ multiplex PCR; TCRdb keeps in-frame clones, though not all of them. The repertoire holds approximately 280,000 clones, 80% to 85% seen once, with 5% in the top ten. Clinical history reported by participants formed the basis on which cohorts were assigned. Sequencing was performed on PBMCs or T cells enriched from blood (not recorded which). The origin of this receptor is a man between 35 and 55 years old who had been exposed to COVID-19. The gene calls are TRBV5-1 and TRBJ1-4; the D is unclear. The CDR3: CASRDGRPRNEKLFF. The CDR3 region has the DNA TGCGCCAGCAGGGACGGGAGGCCCCGTAATGAAAAACTGTTTTTT.